This entry lists 15 T cell receptor beta chains sequenced from one sample in a study of OX40 agonist ivuxolimab in advanced cancers. Assay: immunoSEQ multiplex PCR; the TCRdb copy retains only in-frame clones and omits some. Among roughly 28,000 clones listed, more than 75% were seen once. Source: CD4+ or CD8+ T cells sorted from blood, taken in a trial of the OX40 agonist ivuxolimab. The receptors shown here come from an adult with an advanced solid tumor such as melanoma, head and neck, liver or kidney cancer.

This rearrangement joins TRBV5-1 to TRBJ2-7; 7 nucleotides agree with TRBD1. The V segment lost 8 bases and the J segment 2 bases; nucleotides outside the gene matches: 4. Per germline, CDR1 SGHRS and CDR2 YFSETQ. This CDR3 has 12 amino acids. Here the CDR3 reads CASRDSTYEQYF. The CDR3 DNA reads TGCGCCAGTAGGGACAGTACCTACGAGCAGTACTTC.

V usage is TRBV6-5 and J usage is TRBJ2-5; 7 nucleotides line up with TRBD2. With V trimmed by 4 bases and J by 5 bases, 10 bases remained unmatched. This CDR3 is built from 15 residues. Looked up from germline, CDR1 is MNHEY and CDR2 is SVGAGI. The CDR3: CASSSLLGSGETQYF. In DNA form, the CDR3 reads TGTGCCAGCAGTTCCCTCCTCGGTAGCGGGGAGACCCAGTACTTC.

This chain connects TRBV6-5 to TRBJ2-1, with 7 bases aligning to TRBD1. V lost 6 bases and J lost 4; bases outside the gene matches: 9. Germline CDR1 is MNHEY and CDR2 is SVGAGI. The CDR3 sequence is 15 residues long. This chain's CDR3 is CASSHRDSLYNEQFF. The CDR3, as DNA: TGTGCCAGCAGCCACCGGGACAGTTTATACAATGAGCAGTTCTTC.

The genes are TRBV19 and TRBJ2-5; unclear D gene. This CDR3 is built from 14 residues. Germline CDR1 is LNHDA and CDR2 is SQIVND (reference sequence). Trimming pared 5 bases from V and 0 bases from J, leaving 10 bases between. CDR3 in amino acids: CASSALANQETQYF. CDR3 nucleotides: TGTGCCAGTAGTGCCTTGGCTAACCAAGAGACCCAGTACTTC.

This rearrangement joins TRBV9 to TRBJ2-5; D might be TRBD1 (7 bases). Germline lookup yields CDR1 SGDLS and CDR2 YYNGEE. The CDR3 has 17 residues. Between the trimmed V and J ends, which lost 4 bases and 4 bases, there was a span of 23 bases. CDR3 protein: CASSSGAGTAVSETQYF. CDR3 DNA: TGTGCCAGCAGCTCGGGGGCCGGGACAGCAGTCTCAGAGACCCAGTACTTC. Full variable domain (outside the CDR3, taken from reference TRBV9 and TRBJ2-5): DSGVTQTPKHLITATGQRVTLRCSPRSGDLSVYWYQQSLDQGLQFLIQYYNGEERAKGNILERFSAQQFPDLHSELNLSSLELGDSALYFCASSSGAGTAVSETQYFGPGTRLLVL.

Written as DNA, the CDR3 is TGCGCCAGCAGCCAAGATCGAGAGGGAGGCCGGGTATACTCCTATGGCTACACCTTC. Its translation: CASSQDREGGRVYSYGYTF. This chain joins TRBV4-3 and TRBJ1-2, with D uncertain. Trimming removed 0 bases from V and 4 bases from J, with 24 bases in between. This CDR3 is 19 amino acids long. Germline assignment: CDR1 LGHNA and CDR2 YSLEER.

This chain joins TRBV9 and TRBJ1-1; 7 bases line up with TRBD1. Germline V gene data show CDR1 as SGDLS and CDR2 as YYNGEE. After removal of 4 bases from V and 8 bases from J, the junction contained 8 bases not matched to a gene. The CDR3 has 13 residues. The CDR3 loop reads CASSPPRGGEAFF. CDR3 bases: TGTGCCAGCAGCCCACCCAGGGGGGGAGAAGCTTTCTTT.

CDR3 amino acids: CASSFAGPTAGELFF. Written as DNA, the CDR3 is TGTGCCAGCAGTTTCGCAGGGCCCACCGCCGGGGAGCTGTTTTTT. J is TRBJ2-2 and V is TRBV28; the D gene is possibly TRBD1 (5 bases). Trimming removed 3 bases from V and 6 bases from J, with 14 bases in between. This CDR3 contains 15 residues. Germline assignment: CDR1 MDHEN and CDR2 SYDVKM.

In DNA, the CDR3 is TGTGCCAGCAGCCACCGGAGGGGGATTCAGCCCCAGCATTTT. Translating it yields CASSHRRGIQPQHF. This chain joins TRBV14 and TRBJ1-5; TRBD1 might be the D (6 bases). This CDR3 region has 14 residues. Germline V gene lookup returns CDR1 SGHDN and CDR2 FVKESK. The V end lost 3 bases, the J end lost 6 bases, and 12 bases lay between the germline ends.

V and J are TRBV19 and TRBJ2-3; 9 bases agree with TRBD1. V shed 5 bases and J 2 bases; nucleotides not matched to a gene: 5. The CDR3 consists of 15 residues. CDR1 and CDR2 (germline): LNHDA, SQIVND (reference sequence). The CDR3 DNA is TGTGCCAGTAGTTCTGGACAGGGGTACACAGATACGCAGTATTTT. Protein product: CASSSGQGYTDTQYF.

The V call is TRBV29-1, the J call TRBJ2-1; D might be TRBD1 (5 bases). V was shortened by 6 bases and J by 7 bases, with 19 bases between the two germline ends. The CDR3 spans 14 residues. Germline-derived CDR1 and CDR2 are SQVTM and ANQGSEA. In DNA, the CDR3 is TGCAGCGTGCGTCAGGGTCTGCTTGTAAATGAGCAGTTCTTC. Translation: CSVRQGLLVNEQFF.

This sequence joins TRBV21-1 and TRBJ2-3. TRBV21-1 is tagged as a pseudogene. CDR3 length: 15 residues. This CDR3 is CASSNQPVSTDTQYF. The DNA of the CDR3 is TGTGCCAGCAGCAACCAGCCCGTTTCCACAGATACGCAGTATTTT.

The genes are TRBV7-8 and TRBJ2-1; 11 nucleotides agree with TRBD2. V trimming: 7 bases; J trimming: 2 bases; junction bases outside the gene matches: 7. This CDR3 contains 16 residues. In germline, CDR1 is SGHVS, CDR2 FQNEAQ. CDR3 DNA sequence: TGTGCCAGCATCGGGGGGGGACTAGCGGCCTACAATGAGCAGTTCTTC. It is translated as CASIGGGLAAYNEQFF. Using reference TRBV7-8 and TRBJ2-1 for the parts outside the CDR3, the full variable domain is GAGVSQSPRYKVAKRGQDVALRCDPISGHVSLFWYQQALGQGPEFLTYFQNEAQLDKSGLPSDRFFAERPEGSVSTLKIQRTQQEDSAVYLCASIGGGLAAYNEQFFGPGTRLTVL.

This clone was seen a single time. The chain links TRBV28 to TRBJ2-1, with D hard to call. The length of the CDR3 is 15 residues. Germline CDR1 MDHEN, CDR2 SYDVKM. The V and J ends lost 7 bases and 2 bases respectively, with 15 bases between them. In DNA, the CDR3 is TGTGCCAGCAACCGGGCCATGAGTCCCTACAATGAGCAGTTCTTC. Translated: CASNRAMSPYNEQFF. Looking up the rest from reference TRBV28 and TRBJ2-1 gives the full variable domain: DVKVTQSSRYLVKRTGEKVFLECVQDMDHENMFWYRQDPGLGLRLIYFSYDVKMKEKGDIPEGYSVSREKKERFSLILESASTNQTSMYLCASNRAMSPYNEQFFGPGTRLTVL.

The J gene is TRBJ1-2, the V gene TRBV7-9, with no clear D. The CDR3 is 12 residues long. Trimming took off 5 bases at V and 5 bases at J, with 9 bases between the two ends. Germline lookup yields CDR1 SEHNR and CDR2 FQNEAQ (reference sequence). CDR3: CASSITEYGYTF. The DNA for the CDR3 is TGTGCCAGCAGCATTACAGAATATGGCTACACCTTC. Drawing the rest from reference TRBV7-9 and TRBJ1-2, the complete variable domain is DTGVSQNPRHKITKRGQNVTFRCDPISEHNRLYWYRQTLGQGPEFLTYFQNEAQLEKSRLLSDRFSAERPKGSFSTLEIQRTEQGDSAMYLCASSITEYGYTFGSGTRLTVV.